This T cell receptor beta chain came from a study of blood T cell repertoires in COVID-19. On the study more broadly: Acute-phase and convalescent COVID-19 samples originated in the United States, Italy and Spain. Nucleic acid was either cDNA or gDNA, and it came from T cells, B-cell-depleted T cells, or PBMCs.

In the authors' methods: Amplification with reference gene primers provided the estimates of nucleated cell counts. Method: immunoSEQ multiplex PCR; TCRdb's copy keeps in-frame clones and lacks some. The DNA was the basis for D and trimming; V, J and clone size are from that table. The top ten clones hold around 7.5% of a sample with 200,000 to 250,000 clones, 75% to 85% of them seen once. Per the germline V gene, CDR1 is MNHEY and CDR2 is SVGAGI. The CDR3 contains 14 residues. The V and J ends lost 10 bases and 4 bases respectively, with 16 bases between them. Sequenced: peripheral blood. The J gene is TRBJ2-2, the V gene TRBV6-5, with D possibly matching TRBD1 (6 bases). This clonotype was sampled from a woman older than 75 with COVID-19, enrolled during active disease. The CDR3 DNA sequence: TGTGCCACCGAGAGGGGGAGTGGCACCGGGGAGCTGTTTTTT. Amino acids: CATERGSGTGELFF.